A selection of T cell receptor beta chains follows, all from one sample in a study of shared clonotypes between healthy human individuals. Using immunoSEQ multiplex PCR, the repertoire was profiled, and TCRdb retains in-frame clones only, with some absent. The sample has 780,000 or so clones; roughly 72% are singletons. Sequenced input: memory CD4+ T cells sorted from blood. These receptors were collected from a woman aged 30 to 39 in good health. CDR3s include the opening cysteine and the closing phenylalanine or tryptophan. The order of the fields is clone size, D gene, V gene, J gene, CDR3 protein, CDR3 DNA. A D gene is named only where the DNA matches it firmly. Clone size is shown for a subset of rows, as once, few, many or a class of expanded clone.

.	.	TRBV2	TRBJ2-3	CASSELGGVRTDTQYF	TGTGCCAGCAGTGAACTGGGGGGTGTGCGCACAGATACGCAGTATTTT
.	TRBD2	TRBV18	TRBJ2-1	CASSPQTSGSTNEQFF	TGTGCCAGCTCACCACAGACTAGCGGGAGTACGAATGAGCAGTTCTTC
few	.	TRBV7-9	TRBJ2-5	CASSLDETQYF	TGTGCCAGCAGCTTAGATGAGACCCAGTACTTC
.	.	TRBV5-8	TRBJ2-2	CASSLGTPLTGELFF	TGTGCCAGCAGCTTGGGGACACCACTCACCGGGGAGCTGTTTTTT
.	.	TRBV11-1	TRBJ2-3	CASSLLFRSGSTDTQYF	TGTGCCAGCAGCTTACTCTTTCGAAGCGGGAGCACAGATACGCAGTATTTT
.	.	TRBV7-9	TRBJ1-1	CASSSTQGNTEAFF	TGTGCCAGCAGCTCTACACAGGGGAACACTGAAGCTTTCTTT
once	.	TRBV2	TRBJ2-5	CASRSTGLETQYF	TGTGCCAGCAGGTCAACAGGTCTTGAGACCCAGTACTTC
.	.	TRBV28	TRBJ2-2	CASSLSQTSAGELFF	TGTGCCAGCAGTTTATCACAGACTTCAGCCGGGGAGCTGTTTTTT
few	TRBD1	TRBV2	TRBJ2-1	CATRGQGDNEQFF	TGTGCCACACGGGGACAGGGTGACAATGAGCAGTTCTTC
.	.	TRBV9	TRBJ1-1	CASSVAGGGRAGEAFF	TGTGCCAGCAGCGTAGCGGGTGGAGGACGAGCAGGTGAAGCTTTCTTT
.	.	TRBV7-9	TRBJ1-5	CASSASRGEPQHF	TGTGCCAGCAGCGCCTCCCGGGGGGAGCCCCAGCATTTT
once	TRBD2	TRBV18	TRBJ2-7	CASSPPLSGAFYEQYF	TGTGCCAGCTCACCTCCTTTAAGCGGGGCTTTTTACGAGCAGTACTTC
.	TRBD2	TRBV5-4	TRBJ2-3	CASSPGLAGWTADTQYF	TGTGCCAGCAGCCCGGGACTAGCGGGGTGGACCGCAGATACGCAGTATTTT
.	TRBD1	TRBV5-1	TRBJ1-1	CASSLRTGDEAFF	TGCGCCAGCAGCCTCCGGACAGGTGACGAAGCTTTCTTT
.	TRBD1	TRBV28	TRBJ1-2	CASRFPTGAHGYTF	TGTGCCAGCAGATTCCCCACAGGGGCCCATGGCTACACCTTC
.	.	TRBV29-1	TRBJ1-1	CSVDRERTEAFF	TGCAGCGTTGACAGGGAGAGGACTGAAGCTTTCTTT
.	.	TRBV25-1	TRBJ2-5	CASSDQRQQETQYF	TGTGCCAGCAGTGACCAGCGACAGCAAGAGACCCAGTACTTC
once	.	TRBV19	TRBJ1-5	CASSRGGMGNQPQHF	TGTGCCAGTAGTCGGGGGGGGATGGGCAATCAGCCCCAGCATTTT
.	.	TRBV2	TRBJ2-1	CASSERAPSYNEQFF	TGTGCCAGCAGTGAACGGGCCCCCTCCTACAATGAGCAGTTCTTC
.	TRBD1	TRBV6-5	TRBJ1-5	CASSPGGSGQPQHF	TGTGCCAGCAGTCCAGGGGGGAGCGGTCAGCCCCAGCATTTT
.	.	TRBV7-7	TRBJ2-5	CASSSRRKETQYF	TGTGCCAGCAGCTCAAGGAGGAAAGAGACCCAGTACTTC
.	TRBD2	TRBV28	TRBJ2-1	CVTGGEVDNEQFF	TGTGTAACGGGGGGAGAGGTGGACAATGAGCAGTTCTTC